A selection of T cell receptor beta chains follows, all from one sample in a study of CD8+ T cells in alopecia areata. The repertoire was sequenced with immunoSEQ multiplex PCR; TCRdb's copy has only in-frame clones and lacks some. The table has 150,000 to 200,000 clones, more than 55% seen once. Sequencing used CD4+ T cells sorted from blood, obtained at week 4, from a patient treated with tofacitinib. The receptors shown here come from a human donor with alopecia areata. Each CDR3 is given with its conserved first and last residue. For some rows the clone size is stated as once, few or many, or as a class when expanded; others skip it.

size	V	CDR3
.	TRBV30	CAWSVRKGGGETQYF
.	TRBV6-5	CASHRGAAYGYTF
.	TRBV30	CAWSVPNYGYTF
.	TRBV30	CAWSRTANTEAFF
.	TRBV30	CAWSGDSPTYSYQPQHF
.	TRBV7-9	CASSLALRTGGTDTQYF
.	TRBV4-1	CASGQARDNEQFF
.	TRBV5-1	CASSPVGQGGTEAFF
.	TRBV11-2	CAGAPGDRDGYTF
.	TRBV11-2	CASSFSGYTGELFF
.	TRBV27	CASSSGQGPSNIQYF
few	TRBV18	CASSRTPAQETQYF
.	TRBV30	CAWSHRSNTEAFF
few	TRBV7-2	CASSLGGDGSPLHF